Here is one TCR beta chain with its context. This CDR3 comprises 15 residues. J lost 3 bases, V lost 5 bases, and 7 bases had no gene match. Germline lookup yields CDR1 MNHGY and CDR2 SAAAGT. The treatment is: 19 received Ad26.COV2.S at low or high dose, single or two shots; five or six received placebo; per-sample allocation not given. Repertoires come from day 63 after the first vaccine or placebo injection. Spike of the Wuhan-strain SARS-CoV-2 was expressed by an Ad26 vector, which formed the vaccine. The data are from a study of Ad26.COV2.S vaccination and SARS-CoV-2 variants. Sequencing was performed with immunoSEQ multiplex PCR; in TCRdb, only in-frame clones are kept and a portion is missing. Here the sample spans around 300,000 clones, approximately 90% being singletons.

The sequencing used peripheral blood, collected in a trial of Ad26.COV2.S vaccine versus placebo. The clonotype originates from a person between 18 and 59 years old who received the Ad26.COV2.S COVID-19 vaccine or a placebo. This chain uses TRBV6-8 with TRBJ2-7; the match to TRBD2 covers 10 bases. The CDR3 loop reads CASSQRTSGIYEQYF. Here the CDR3 DNA reads TGTGCCAGCAGTCAGAGGACTAGCGGAATCTACGAGCAGTACTTC.